A single T cell receptor beta chain is shown here with its context. The data derive from a study of blood T cell repertoires in COVID-19. For the study at large: Samples taken during acute and convalescent COVID-19 were collected in the United States, Italy and Spain. In each case, the material was cDNA or gDNA derived from T cells, B-cell-depleted T cells, or PBMCs.

Germline CDR1 reads MNHEY; CDR2 reads SVGAGI. V was clipped by 10 bases and J by 1 base; unmatched bases: 5. The CDR3 is made up of 13 amino acids. Original analysis: Amplifying reference gene primers gave estimates of nucleated cell counts. The assay was immunoSEQ multiplex PCR, and TCRdb's table has in-frame clones only and misses some. From that table come the V and J calls and clone size; the DNA was used to work out D and trimming. The table records tens of thousands of clones, roughly 86% of them present only once. The sequence was collected from a man aged 50 or older with active or convalescent COVID-19. The chain employs TRBV6-5 and TRBJ2-3; TRBD1 matches 7 bases. What was sequenced was peripheral blood. In DNA form, the CDR3 reads TGTGCCACCACCGGGACAGGCACAGATACGCAGTATTTT. Translated, it gives CATTGTGTDTQYF.